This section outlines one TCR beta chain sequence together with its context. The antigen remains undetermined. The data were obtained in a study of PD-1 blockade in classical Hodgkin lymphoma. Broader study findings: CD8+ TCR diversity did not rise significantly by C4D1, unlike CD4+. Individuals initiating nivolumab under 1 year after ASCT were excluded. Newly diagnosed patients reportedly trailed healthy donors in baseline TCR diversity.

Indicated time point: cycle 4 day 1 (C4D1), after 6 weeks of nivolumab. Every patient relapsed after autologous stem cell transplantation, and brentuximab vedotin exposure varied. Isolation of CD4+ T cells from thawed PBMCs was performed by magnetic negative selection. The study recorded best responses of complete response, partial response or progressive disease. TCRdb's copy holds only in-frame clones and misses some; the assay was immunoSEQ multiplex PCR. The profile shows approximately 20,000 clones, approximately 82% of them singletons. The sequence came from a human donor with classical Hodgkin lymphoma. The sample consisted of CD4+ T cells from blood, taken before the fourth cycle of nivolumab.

CDR3 DNA: TGCAGTGCTACCGCCTACAATGAGCAGTTCTTC. This encodes CSATAYNEQFF. The J gene is TRBJ2-1, the V gene TRBV20-1; no firm D call. Trimming removed 4 bases from V and 2 bases from J, with 3 bases in between. This CDR3 is 11 amino acids long. Germline V CDR1 and CDR2: DFQATT, SNEGSKA (reference sequence).